The 16 T cell receptor beta chains in this list originate from one sample, sequenced in a study of vaccination and CD4 T cells after COVID-19. These receptors have no known antigen. Oncomine TCR Beta short-read sequencing was applied to DNA from cultured CD4+ T cells. MiXCR was run by TCRdb on the PCR reads, yielding one entry per CDR3 protein. The sample carries around 8,000 distinct CDR3 sequences, less than 50% recorded once. As for treatment: roughly ten-day PBMC culture with coronavirus spike peptide pools or control peptides (ViraFEST assay). The unexposed donor gave CD4+ T cells before the COVID-19 pandemic (2011-2018). The sample taken for sequencing was CD4+ T cells from blood, cultured in vitro. Receptors originate from a human donor in good health.

The J gene is TRBJ2-3, the V gene TRBV7-9, with 10 bases aligning to TRBD2. This CDR3 is built from 15 residues. V lost 4 bases, J lost 5 bases, and 6 bases stayed unmatched. The germline V gene encodes CDR1 SEHNR and CDR2 FQNEAQ (reference sequence). The CDR3 region has the DNA TGTGCCAGCAGCTATGGACTAGCGGACCTAGATACGCAGTATTTT. It is translated as CASSYGLADLDTQYF.

CDR3 protein: CSARERENSPLHF. The CDR3 DNA follows: TGCAGTGCTAGAGAGCGGGAAAATTCACCCCTCCACTTT. The chain has TRBV20-1 and TRBJ1-6, with no clear D. This CDR3 is built from 13 residues. V was cut by 0 bases and J by 7 bases, with 7 bases left in between. Per the germline V gene, CDR1 is DFQATT and CDR2 is SNEGSKA (reference sequence).

This clonotype has just a few counts. The chain combines TRBV7-9 with TRBJ2-5; 7 positions match TRBD2. The CDR3 loop spans 15 amino acids. The V segment lost 1 base and the J segment 2 bases; nucleotides outside the gene matches: 4. Germline loops: CDR1 SEHNR, CDR2 FQNEAQ (reference sequence). CDR3 DNA sequence: TGTGCCAGCAGCTTAGAGCTAGCGGTACAAGAGACCCAGTACTTC. This codes for CASSLELAVQETQYF.

This clonotype was recorded a few times. This sequence joins TRBV20-1 and TRBJ1-3; D is unclear. V lost 6 bases and J 0 bases, leaving 3 bases between the germline ends. The germline CDR1 and CDR2 sequences are DFQATT and SNEGSKA (reference sequence). The CDR3 is 11 amino acids. The CDR3 spells CSAYSGNTIYF. Written as DNA, the CDR3 is TGCAGTGCGTACTCTGGAAACACCATATATTTT.

In this sample, this clonotype turned up once. V and J are TRBV6-2 or TRBV6-3 and TRBJ2-4; the D gene is possibly TRBD2 (6 bases). V dropped 2 bases and J dropped 9 bases, with 20 bases sitting between them. Germline CDR1 and CDR2: MNHEY and SVGEGT. The CDR3 covers 16 residues. The DNA for the CDR3 is TGTGCCAGCAGTTACCCCCCCCAGGGACTCGGAGCCATTCAGTACTTC. Its protein is CASSYPPQGLGAIQYF.

The V and J genes are TRBV15 and TRBJ2-1; D tentatively fits TRBD1 or TRBD2 (5 bases each). Germline lookup yields CDR1 LNHNV and CDR2 YYDKDF (reference sequence). The V end was cut by 0 bases, the J end by 6 bases, with 18 bases between. The CDR3 has 17 residues. The CDR3 region is CATSRESPGRAFNEQFF. The CDR3, as DNA: TGTGCCACCAGCAGAGAATCCCCGGGACGGGCTTTCAATGAGCAGTTCTTC.

The chain couples TRBV5-4 to TRBJ2-7; TRBD2 matches at 14 bases. V shed 4 bases, J shed 2 bases, and the junction held 5 bases outside the gene matches. The CDR3 has 16 residues. The germline gives CDR1 SGHNT, CDR2 YYREEE (reference sequence). CDR3 sequence: CASSPRLAGGTYEQYF. CDR3 DNA sequence: TGTGCCAGCAGCCCGAGACTAGCGGGAGGGACCTACGAGCAGTACTTC.

The rearrangement uses TRBV6-1 and TRBJ1-2; D gene unclear. The CDR3 is made up of 15 amino acids. In germline, CDR1 is MNHNS, CDR2 SASEGT. V was shortened by 2 bases and J by 5 bases, with 15 bases between the two germline ends. Written as DNA, the CDR3 is TGTGCCAGCAGTGAAAGAAACCCGGTGATTTATGGCTACACCTTC. This encodes CASSERNPVIYGYTF.

This clonotype was detected once. This chain joins TRBV7-2 and TRBJ2-1; 16 positions match TRBD2. J gave up 8 bases and V 5 bases, and 9 bases lay outside the gene matches. The CDR3 has 17 residues. The V gene's germline CDR1 is SGHTA and CDR2 FQGNSA. The DNA for the CDR3 is TGTGCCAGCAGCGTCCCGGGACTAGCGGGAGGGTGGTATGAGCAGTTCTTC. Translating it yields CASSVPGLAGGWYEQFF.

The chain has TRBV2 and TRBJ2-5; D possibly corresponds to TRBD2 (7 bases). The V end lost 6 bases, the J end lost 5 bases, and 13 bases lay between the germline ends. Germline loops: CDR1 SNHLY, CDR2 FYNNEI. CDR3 length equals 13 residues. CDR3 protein: CASRQGGDETQYF. The DNA of the CDR3 is TGTGCCAGCAGACAGGGAGGGGATGAGACCCAGTACTTC.

This clonotype was seen more than once but under ten times. The genes are TRBV6-4 and TRBJ1-2; TRBD1 aligns across 9 bases. From germline, CDR1 is MRHNA and CDR2 SNTAGT. The V segment lost 5 bases and the J segment 5 bases; nucleotides outside the gene matches: 9. This CDR3 comprises 15 residues. CDR3 protein: CASSREQGARYGYTF. The CDR3 DNA sequence: TGTGCCAGCAGTCGCGAACAGGGGGCGCGTTATGGCTACACCTTC.

The table lists this clonotype with a few counts. This chain uses TRBV20-1 with TRBJ1-4, with no clear D. V was clipped by 3 bases and J by 8 bases, with 7 bases between them. The germline V gene encodes CDR1 DFQATT and CDR2 SNEGSKA (reference sequence). The CDR3 is made up of 11 amino acids. CDR3 sequence: CSASSSEKLFF. The CDR3 bases are TGCAGTGCTAGTTCTAGCGAAAAACTGTTTTTT.

This clonotype was observed a handful of times. The CDR3 region is CSARLESSTDTQYF. The CDR3 bases are TGCAGTGCTAGACTAGAATCTAGCACAGATACGCAGTATTTT. The chain couples TRBV20-1 to TRBJ2-3; D gene ambiguous. The CDR3 has 14 residues. Germline V CDR1 and CDR2: DFQATT, SNEGSKA (reference sequence). Trimming took 2 bases from V and 0 from J, leaving 9 bases between them.

The chain uses TRBV19 and TRBJ1-2; 7 bases agree with TRBD1. Germline CDR1 is LNHDA and CDR2 is SQIVND (reference sequence). V gave up 6 bases and J gave up 7 bases; unmatched junction bases: 11. The CDR3 has 14 residues. The CDR3 region has the DNA TGTGCCAGTAGCCCCGCGGAGGGGGCGCTTGGCTACACCTTC. Translated, it gives CASSPAEGALGYTF. Using reference TRBV19 and TRBJ1-2 for the parts outside the CDR3, the full variable domain is DGGITQSPKYLFRKEGQNVTLSCEQNLNHDAMYWYRQDPGQGLRLIYYSQIVNDFQKGDIAEGYSVSREKKESFPLTVTSAQKNPTAFYLCASSPAEGALGYTFGSGTRLTVV.

The CDR3, as DNA: TGCAGTGCTAGAGGGACTTCGACCGGATTAGTACGGCCCCAGCATTTT. Translating gives CSARGTSTGLVRPQHF. V and J are TRBV20-1 and TRBJ1-5; D gene unclear. This CDR3 contains 16 residues. V gave up 1 base and J gave up 9 bases, with 22 bases separating them. CDR1 is DFQATT and CDR2 is SNEGSKA in the germline V gene (reference sequence).

The rearrangement links TRBV20-1 to TRBJ1-4, with unresolved D. The V gene's germline CDR1 is DFQATT and CDR2 SNEGSKA (reference sequence). This CDR3 region has 13 residues. V lost 5 bases, J lost 3 bases, and 10 bases lay in between. The CDR3 here is CSAPGKANEKLFF. Written as DNA, the CDR3 is TGCAGTGCTCCGGGCAAGGCTAATGAAAAACTGTTTTTT.